Following are 23 T cell receptor beta chains from one sample sequenced in a study of T cells in Graves' hyperthyroidism and ophthalmopathy. Template material for amplifying TCR beta CDR3 regions consisted of RNA transcripts. The TCR CDR3 was amplified in a first-round RT-PCR using the HTBI primer set. TCRdb processed the multiplex PCR reads anew with MiXCR; each CDR3 protein has one entry. The data show around 660,000 distinct CDR3 sequences, roughly 45% seen once. The sequencing input was peripheral blood or thyroid tissue (not recorded which). The receptor set was obtained from an adult man with Graves' disease, either hyperthyroidism or ophthalmopathy (not recorded which).

This clonotype was seen only a few times. The V and J genes are TRBV7-9 and TRBJ1-4; TRBD1 matches 12 bases. After removal of 4 bases from V and 2 bases from J, the junction contained 5 bases not matched to a gene. The germline CDR1 and CDR2 sequences are SEHNR and FQNEAQ (reference sequence). The CDR3 is 17 residues long. The CDR3 region has the DNA TGTGCCAGCAGCTCGGGACAGGGGGCGTCGACTAATGAAAAACTGTTTTTT. It specifies CASSSGQGASTNEKLFF.

The V and J genes are TRBV12-3 or TRBV12-4 and TRBJ1-2, with no clear D. Trimming removed 6 bases from V and 5 bases from J, with 13 bases in between. The CDR3 is 13 residues long. The CDR3 spells CASSSISGYGYTF. CDR3 in DNA: TGTGCCAGCAGCTCCATCAGCGGTTATGGCTACACCTTC.

This clonotype was observed a single time. The J gene is TRBJ2-7, the V gene TRBV7-9; D is perhaps TRBD1 (6 bases). V lost 6 bases and J 3 bases, leaving 24 bases between the germline ends. CDR3 length: 17 residues. Germline values: CDR1 SEHNR, CDR2 FQNEAQ (reference sequence). Here the CDR3 reads CASSYSSPSQGIYEQYF. The DNA for the CDR3 is TGTGCCAGCAGTTACTCGTCTCCTTCACAGGGTATCTACGAGCAGTACTTC. The complete variable domain, with remaining parts taken from reference TRBV7-9 and TRBJ2-7, reads DTGVSQNPRHKITKRGQNVTFRCDPISEHNRLYWYRQTLGQGPEFLTYFQNEAQLEKSRLLSDRFSAERPKGSFSTLEIQRTEQGDSAMYLCASSYSSPSQGIYEQYFGPGTRLTVT.

Regarding this clonotype: A much bigger clone sits one base away, suggesting this may be a read error. The chain uses TRBV25-1 and TRBJ2-7, with D perhaps TRBD2 (5 bases). Trimming pared 6 bases from V and 6 bases from J, leaving 18 bases between. Germline values: CDR1 MGHDK, CDR2 SYGVNS. CDR3 length: 14 residues. The CDR3 nucleotides read TGTGCCAGCAGCGACTTCCAAGGAGGCGGCGAGCAGTACTTC. Amino acid sequence: CASSDFQGGGEQYF.

With respect to this clonotype: This may arise from a read error, as a much more abundant clone is one base away. V usage is TRBV7-9 and J usage is TRBJ2-5; 7 positions agree with TRBD1. The germline V gene has CDR1 SEHNR and CDR2 FQNEAQ (reference sequence). The CDR3 spans 14 residues. V trimming: 4 bases; J trimming: 1 base; junction bases outside the gene matches: 3. The CDR3 nucleotides read TGTGCCAGCAGCTGGGGGACAGTCCAAGAGACCCAGTACTTC. Protein product: CASSWGTVQETQYF.

In the case of this clonotype: An end of the junction does not agree with germline; a read error may underlie this. V gene TRBV11-1 combines with J gene TRBJ2-5; D might be TRBD1 or TRBD2, each matching 5 bases. CDR1 and CDR2 from the germline V gene are SGHAT and FQDESV (reference sequence). This CDR3 is built from 15 residues. CDR3 nucleotides: TGCGCCATCAGCTTAGGGACCCTAGTGGAAGAGACCCAGTACTTC. This translates into CAISLGTLVEETQYF.

The chain uses TRBV7-9 and TRBJ2-7; D gene unclear. There are 15 residues in the CDR3. Germline assignment: CDR1 SEHNR and CDR2 FQNEAQ (reference sequence). With 8 bases removed from V and 1 base from J, the gap between germline ends came to 18 bases. The CDR3 sequence: CASGVSSGYSYEQYF. The CDR3 region has the DNA TGTGCCAGCGGCGTATCATCGGGCTATTCCTACGAGCAGTACTTC.

The chain links TRBV7-9 to TRBJ1-1, with TRBD1 matching 9 bases. Germline CDR1 is SEHNR and CDR2 is FQNEAQ (reference sequence). V shed 10 bases and J 5 bases; nucleotides not matched to a gene: 17. The CDR3 has 16 amino acids. The CDR3 DNA is TGTGCCACTTCGACTTCTCCGGGACAGGGATGGACTGAAGCTTTCTTT. Its protein is CATSTSPGQGWTEAFF. Full variable domain (outside the CDR3, taken from reference TRBV7-9 and TRBJ1-1): DTGVSQNPRHKITKRGQNVTFRCDPISEHNRLYWYRQTLGQGPEFLTYFQNEAQLEKSRLLSDRFSAERPKGSFSTLEIQRTEQGDSAMYLCATSTSPGQGWTEAFFGQGTRLTVV.

The J gene is TRBJ1-4, the V gene TRBV10-3; the match to TRBD1 covers 8 bases. The germline gives CDR1 ENHRY, CDR2 SYGVKD. The CDR3 is 14 amino acids. The V segment lost 6 bases and the J segment 7 bases; nucleotides outside the gene matches: 7. CDR3 in DNA: TGTGCCATCAGGACCGACAGGGGCGGTGAAAAACTGTTTTTT. Translating it yields CAIRTDRGGEKLFF.

The rearrangement uses TRBV5-4 and TRBJ1-2; D is undetermined. Trimming shortened V by 0 bases and J by 0 bases, and 9 bases separated the two germline ends. The CDR3 is 15 residues long. CDR1 is SGHNT, CDR2 YYREEE, per germline (reference sequence). CDR3 protein: CASSLDGKANYGYTF. For the CDR3, the DNA is TGTGCCAGCAGCTTGGACGGGAAAGCTAACTATGGCTACACCTTC.

J is TRBJ2-7 and V is TRBV20-1; no clear D gene. V was pared by 4 bases and J by 2 bases, with 15 bases between. The CDR3 covers 14 residues. The germline V gene has CDR1 DFQATT and CDR2 SNEGSKA (reference sequence). The CDR3 DNA follows: TGCAGTGCTAAGGCCCGATCTTTACCCTACGAGCAGTACTTC. Its protein product is CSAKARSLPYEQYF.

In this sample, this clonotype turned up a few times. This chain uses TRBV12-3 or TRBV12-4 with TRBJ1-4; 7 nucleotides align to TRBD1. This CDR3 has 14 residues. V dropped 6 bases and J dropped 8; count of bases not matched to a gene: 9. CDR3 residues: CASRKQGPEEKLFF. The CDR3 nucleotides read TGTGCCAGCAGAAAACAGGGGCCCGAGGAAAAACTGTTTTTT.

The chain has TRBV20-1 and TRBJ1-1, with D unresolved. Deletions cut 4 bases from V and 1 base from J, with 13 bases between. Germline CDR1 and CDR2: DFQATT and SNEGSKA (reference sequence). This CDR3 is built from 14 residues. The CDR3 spells CSATMIVGNTEAFF. CDR3 bases: TGCAGTGCTACGATGATCGTGGGGAACACTGAAGCTTTCTTT.

Ten or more counts support this clonotype. This chain links TRBV9 with TRBJ2-5, with TRBD2 matching 10 bases. CDR1 SGDLS and CDR2 YYNGEE come from the germline V gene. V trimming: 3 bases; J trimming: 1 base; junction bases outside the gene matches: 0. The CDR3 covers 14 residues. The CDR3 loop is CASSGLAGQETQYF. CDR3 in DNA: TGTGCCAGCAGCGGACTAGCGGGCCAAGAGACCCAGTACTTC.

V usage is TRBV6-5 and J usage is TRBJ2-5, with D maybe TRBD2 (5 bases). The V end lost 7 bases, the J end lost 9 bases, and 15 bases lay between the germline ends. The germline CDR1 and CDR2 sequences are MNHEY and SVGAGI. The CDR3 sequence is 12 residues long. CDR3: CASKGDEEAQYF. In nucleotides, the CDR3 is TGTGCCAGCAAGGGAGACGAGGAGGCCCAGTACTTC.

In its sample, this clonotype was seen a few times. This chain connects TRBV9 to TRBJ1-1; the D gene is possibly TRBD1 (5 bases). The CDR3 runs to 12 residues. Germline V gene sequence: CDR1 SGDLS, CDR2 YYNGEE. The V and J ends lost 7 bases and 5 bases respectively, with 12 bases between them. CDR3 protein: CASGIRVTEAFF. As DNA, the CDR3 is TGTGCCAGCGGGATCAGGGTAACTGAAGCTTTCTTT.

This chain uses TRBV7-2 with TRBJ1-1; 7 bases are shared with TRBD1. The CDR3 loop spans 19 amino acids. CDR1 and CDR2 (germline): SGHTA, FQGNSA. Trimming took 7 bases from V and 0 from J; bases not matched to a gene: 20. The CDR3 nucleotides are TGTGCCAGCACCAATGGGTGGACAGGTGGATCACTCTTGAACACTGAAGCTTTCTTT. Translation gives CASTNGWTGGSLLNTEAFF.

Of note for this clonotype: An end of the junction does not agree with germline; a read error may underlie this. The genes are TRBV24-1 and TRBJ1-1; D gene ambiguous. From germline, CDR1 is KGHDR and CDR2 SFDVKD. The CDR3 has 11 residues. DNA of the CDR3: TGTGCCAGCAGTTACGCAGGTGAAGCTTTCTTT. It encodes CASSYAGEAFF.

This clonotype came up many times. The chain combines TRBV10-3 with TRBJ1-6, with D maybe TRBD1 (6 bases). V shed 10 bases and J shed 10 bases, with 17 bases lying between them. The germline V gene encodes CDR1 ENHRY and CDR2 SYGVKD. This CDR3 region has 13 residues. This CDR3 is CATLDRPDSPLHF. The CDR3 region has the DNA TGTGCCACCCTGGACAGACCAGACTCACCCCTCCACTTT.

Details on this clonotype: A clone one base away is much larger, so this may be a read error. The chain carries TRBV9 and TRBJ1-6; D is unresolved. The CDR3 has 14 amino acids. Trimming pared 4 bases from V and 2 bases from J, leaving 7 bases between. Germline CDR1 reads SGDLS; CDR2 reads YYNGEE. CDR3 sequence reads: CASSSSPYNSPLHF. The CDR3 DNA sequence: TGTGCCAGCAGCAGCAGCCCCTATAATTCACCCCTCCACTTT.

This clonotype occurred a few times. The chain has TRBV20-1 and TRBJ1-2; D call uncertain. The V gene's germline CDR1 is DFQATT and CDR2 SNEGSKA (reference sequence). CDR3 length equals 14 residues. Trimming left V 7 bases short and J 0 bases short, with 15 bases between. CDR3 loop: CSVRSRGANYGYTF. The CDR3 nucleotides are TGCAGTGTCAGAAGCCGGGGAGCTAACTATGGCTACACCTTC.

With regard to this clonotype: Germline and junction disagree at one end, which may indicate a read error. This sequence joins TRBV25-1 and TRBJ1-4; perhaps TRBD1 as D (6 bases). The germline V gene encodes CDR1 MGHDK and CDR2 SYGVNS. CDR3 length equals 13 residues. The CDR3: CASRGRTNEKLFF. The DNA of the CDR3 is TGTGCAAGCAGGGGTAGGACTAATGAAAAACTGTTTTTT. Complete variable domain (other parts from reference TRBV25-1 and TRBJ1-4): EADIYQTPRYLVIGTGKKITLECSQTMGHDKMYWYQQDPGMELHLIHYSYGVNSTEKGDLSSESTVSRIRTEHFPLTLESARPSHTSQYLCASRGRTNEKLFFGSGTQLSVL.

In its sample, this clonotype was seen a few times. The chain has TRBV7-9 and TRBJ1-6; D remains ambiguous. The CDR3 extends over 16 amino acids. The germline V gene encodes CDR1 SEHNR and CDR2 FQNEAQ (reference sequence). Trimming left V 1 base short and J 3 bases short, with 10 bases between. Here the CDR3 reads CASSLVGSYYNSPLHF. CDR3 in DNA: TGTGCCAGCAGCTTAGTCGGCAGCTACTATAATTCACCCCTCCACTTT.